This TCR beta chain was found in a study of technical replicates of blood from a few donors. The V segment lost 4 bases and the J segment 2 bases; nucleotides outside the gene matches: 9. CDR3 length: 15 residues. Per germline, CDR1 SGHNT and CDR2 YYREEE (reference sequence). TCRdb keeps only in-frame clones here, not all; method: immunoSEQ multiplex PCR. The sample yields 95,000 to 100,000 clones, about 94% seen once. Sequenced input: T cells isolated from PBMCs. V usage is TRBV5-4 and J usage is TRBJ2-7; 7 nucleotides line up with TRBD2. The sequence came from a human donor in good health. This CDR3 is CASSPGGRGTYEQYF. The CDR3 DNA sequence: TGTGCCAGCAGCCCGGGGGGACGGGGGACCTACGAGCAGTACTTC.